Shown below are 30 T cell receptor beta chains from a single sample sequenced in a study of shared clonotypes between healthy human individuals. TCRdb's table, derived via immunoSEQ multiplex PCR, lists solely in-frame clones and lacks some. The profile shows about 2.1 million clones, 80% to 95% of them singletons. In the naive CD8 group, cells lacked CD45RO and were positively selected for CCR7, so terminally differentiated effector memory CD45RA+ cells were left out. Sequenced material: naive CD8+ T cells from PBMCs. These receptors all come from a man aged 18-30 years in good health. Some clones in this sample may be carry-over from other donors' samples.

This clone appeared a single time. Additional DNA sequences in this sample encode the identical CDR3. The chain uses TRBV6-5 and TRBJ2-7, with 7 bases lining up with TRBD2. The V segment lost 0 bases and the J segment 4 bases; nucleotides outside the gene matches: 3. The CDR3 extends over 14 amino acids. Germline V gene sequence: CDR1 MNHEY, CDR2 SVGAGI. The CDR3: CASSYSGEGYEQYF. The CDR3 DNA follows: TGTGCCAGCAGTTACTCCGGGGAGGGATACGAGCAGTACTTC.

This chain links TRBV25-1 with TRBJ2-2; D possibly corresponds to TRBD2 (5 bases). This CDR3 is 14 amino acids long. Germline-derived CDR1 and CDR2 are MGHDK and SYGVNS. The ends were cut back, 6 bases at V and 5 bases at J, with 13 bases in the middle. CDR3 DNA sequence: TGTGCCAGCAGCCCAATTTGGAGGACCGGGGAGCTGTTTTTT. Its translation is CASSPIWRTGELFF.

For the CDR3, the DNA is TGCAGCGGCTTAAGGGCGTCTCAGGATGAGCAGTTCTTC. This codes for CSGLRASQDEQFF. The V call is TRBV29-1, the J call TRBJ2-1; D uncertain. Trimming shortened V by 7 bases and J by 8 bases, and 18 bases separated the two germline ends. The CDR3 totals 13 residues. CDR1 is SQVTM, CDR2 ANQGSEA, per germline.

This chain uses TRBV28 with TRBJ1-1, with TRBD1 as a possible D gene (5 bases). Between the trimmed V and J ends, which lost 6 bases and 0 bases, there was a span of 11 bases. This CDR3 contains 14 residues. Germline V gene data show CDR1 as MDHEN and CDR2 as SYDVKM. CDR3 DNA: TGTGCCAGCAGCCTGAGACAGATGAACACTGAAGCTTTCTTT. Translation gives CASSLRQMNTEAFF.

The chain carries TRBV28 and TRBJ2-1; TRBD1 matches 11 bases. Per the germline V gene, CDR1 is MDHEN and CDR2 is SYDVKM. Trimming at V came to 4 bases and at J to 9 bases, leaving 8 bases not matched to a gene. The CDR3 contains 15 residues. DNA for the CDR3: TGTGCCAGCAGTTCCCAATCCGGGACAGGGGGTGAGCAGTTCTTC. It is translated as CASSSQSGTGGEQFF.

The V and J genes are TRBV29-1 and TRBJ2-1, with D perhaps matching TRBD1 or TRBD2 (6 bases each). CDR3 length equals 12 residues. CDR1 and CDR2 (germline): SQVTM, ANQGSEA. V lost 4 bases and J lost 7, with 11 bases in between. CDR3 loop: CSVVSGANEQFF. The CDR3 DNA follows: TGCAGCGTTGTGTCGGGGGCGAATGAGCAGTTCTTC.

As for this clone: Within the sample, other DNA sequences also encode this same CDR3. The chain is built from TRBV30 and TRBJ2-1; D not certain. Germline V gene data show CDR1 as GTSNPN and CDR2 as SVGIG (reference sequence). This CDR3 spans 12 amino acids. The V and J ends lost 0 bases and 7 bases respectively, with 7 bases between them. This chain's CDR3 is CAWSVGSNEQFF. The CDR3, as DNA: TGTGCCTGGAGTGTCGGCAGTAATGAGCAGTTCTTC.

The rearrangement joins TRBV19 to TRBJ2-2; D not certain. CDR1 LNHDA and CDR2 SQIVND come from the germline V gene (reference sequence). Trimming stripped 3 bases from V and 4 bases from J, with 15 bases between. The CDR3 is 16 residues long. The CDR3 protein is CASSIMFAEFTGELFF. For the CDR3, the DNA is TGTGCCAGTAGTATTATGTTTGCGGAATTCACCGGGGAGCTGTTTTTT.

The CDR3 here is CSVEDQSSEQYF. For the CDR3, the DNA is TGCAGCGTTGAAGATCAGTCAAGCGAGCAGTACTTC. The chain has TRBV29-1 and TRBJ2-7, with D hard to call. CDR1 SQVTM and CDR2 ANQGSEA come from the germline V gene. The CDR3 loop spans 12 amino acids. V lost 0 bases, J lost 6 bases, and 9 bases lay in between.

V and J are TRBV28 and TRBJ1-6, with D perhaps matching TRBD1 (6 bases). Germline-derived CDR1 and CDR2 are MDHEN and SYDVKM. The CDR3 extends over 17 amino acids. V was cut by 4 bases and J by 3 bases, with 16 bases left in between. The CDR3 bases are TGTGCCAGCAGTTCCCCGGAGGGGGGTTTCTATAATTCACCCCTCCACTTT. Protein sequence: CASSSPEGGFYNSPLHF.

The chain joins TRBV11-2 to TRBJ2-3; 7 bases are a match to TRBD1. Germline CDR1 and CDR2: SGHAT and FQNNGV. V dropped 5 bases and J dropped 4; count of bases not matched to a gene: 12. The CDR3 has 16 amino acids. This CDR3 is CASSPREGQVPDTQYF. In DNA, the CDR3 is TGTGCCAGCAGCCCCCGAGAAGGACAGGTTCCAGATACGCAGTATTTT.

The V gene is TRBV7-3, the J gene TRBJ2-5; 11 bases match TRBD1. CDR3 size: 17 residues. The V gene end was trimmed by 5 bases and the J gene end by 6 bases; junction bases not matched to a gene: 14. Germline-derived CDR1 and CDR2 are SGHTA and FQGTGA. The chain's CDR3 is CASSPGTGGRGLQTQYF. Written as DNA, the CDR3 is TGTGCCAGCAGCCCCGGGACAGGGGGTCGGGGTTTGCAGACCCAGTACTTC.

The CDR3 protein is CASSLAGGIEYF. The CDR3 nucleotides are TGTGCCAGCAGCTTAGCGGGGGGAATTGAGTACTTC. The V gene is TRBV7-9, the J gene TRBJ2-7; possible D gene TRBD2, 6 bases. This CDR3 has 12 residues. The germline V and J ends were trimmed by 0 bases and 11 bases, with 11 bases remaining between them. Looked up from germline, CDR1 is SEHNR and CDR2 is FQNEAQ (reference sequence).

The V and J genes are TRBV5-1 and TRBJ2-7; tentatively, D is TRBD2 (6 bases). The CDR3 loop spans 16 amino acids. V dropped 2 bases and J dropped 0 bases, with 15 bases sitting between them. Germline CDR1 and CDR2: SGHRS and YFSETQ. For the CDR3, the DNA is TGCGCCAGCAGCTTTTCAGGACTAAAATTCTCCTACGAGCAGTACTTC. Its protein is CASSFSGLKFSYEQYF.

The V call is TRBV7-9, the J call TRBJ1-5; possibly TRBD1 for D (6 bases). Trimming pared 4 bases from V and 14 bases from J, leaving 15 bases between. Germline V gene data show CDR1 as SEHNR and CDR2 as FQNEAQ (reference sequence). The CDR3 contains 12 residues. CDR3 coding DNA: TGTGCCAGCAGCTCCCCGGGGGCAGGGGAGCATTTT. Its translation is CASSSPGAGEHF.

The chain joins TRBV6-6 to TRBJ2-1; D remains ambiguous. The CDR3 runs 15 residues. Deletions cut 5 bases from V and 1 base from J, with 12 bases between. Germline assignment: CDR1 MNHNY and CDR2 SVGAGI (reference sequence). The CDR3 region is CASSLQGFSYNEQFF. The CDR3 DNA reads as TGTGCCAGCAGTCTCCAAGGCTTTTCCTACAATGAGCAGTTCTTC.

The chain couples TRBV7-9 to TRBJ2-5, with 12 positions matching TRBD1. Germline lookup yields CDR1 SEHNR and CDR2 FQNEAQ (reference sequence). The CDR3 sequence is 15 residues long. The V segment lost 5 bases and the J segment 5 bases; nucleotides outside the gene matches: 6. CDR3 loop: CASSRGQGARETQYF. For the CDR3, the DNA is TGTGCCAGCAGCCGGGGACAGGGGGCGAGGGAGACCCAGTACTTC.

This chain uses TRBV5-6 with TRBJ2-7; 9 positions agree with TRBD2. V gave up 0 bases and J gave up 3 bases; unmatched junction bases: 4. Germline V lookup: CDR1 SGHDT, CDR2 YYEEEE. The CDR3 length is 15 residues. The CDR3 bases are TGTGCCAGCAGCTTGGGACTAGCGGCACACTACGAGCAGTACTTC. It yields the protein CASSLGLAAHYEQYF.

The sample holds a few counts of this clone. The rearrangement links TRBV13 to TRBJ2-3, with no clear D. Germline V gene data show CDR1 as PRHDT and CDR2 as FYEKMQ (reference sequence). Trimming pared 10 bases from V and 3 bases from J, leaving 11 bases between. The CDR3 has 12 residues. As DNA, the CDR3 is TGTGCCACCAACTCCGAGACAGATACGCAGTATTTT. This sequence encodes CATNSETDTQYF. Filled out from reference TRBV13 and TRBJ2-3, the complete variable domain reads AAGVIQSPRHLIKEKRETATLKCYPIPRHDTVYWYQQGPGQDPQFLISFYEKMQSDKGSIPDRFSAQQFSDYHSELNMSSLELGDSALYFCATNSETDTQYFGPGTRLTVL.

The chain has TRBV6-5 and TRBJ2-1; 11 bases are a match to TRBD2. The length of the CDR3 is 15 residues. The ends lost 2 bases at V and 6 bases at J; junction bases unmatched: 3. Germline V CDR1 and CDR2: MNHEY, SVGAGI. CDR3 region: CASSYIAGGPNEQFF. Here the CDR3 DNA reads TGTGCCAGCAGTTACATAGCGGGAGGGCCCAATGAGCAGTTCTTC.

The chain recombines TRBV5-8 with TRBJ2-7; TRBD2 might be the D (5 bases). Germline CDR1 is SGHTS and CDR2 is YDEGEE. CDR3 size: 13 residues. V lost 3 bases, J lost 2 bases, and 9 bases lay in between. The CDR3 DNA is TGTGCCAGCAGCTGGTCCGGGACCTACGAGCAGTACTTC. This gives the protein CASSWSGTYEQYF.

V usage is TRBV2 and J usage is TRBJ2-1, with D maybe TRBD2 (5 bases). V lost 8 bases and J 2 bases, leaving 16 bases between the germline ends. The length of the CDR3 is 15 residues. The V gene's germline CDR1 is SNHLY and CDR2 FYNNEI. The CDR3 DNA sequence: TGTGCCAGCGCCCTCCCCCCCGGGGCCTACAATGAGCAGTTCTTC. This codes for CASALPPGAYNEQFF. Full variable domain (missing parts from reference TRBV2 and TRBJ2-1): EPEVTQTPSHQVTQMGQEVILRCVPISNHLYFYWYRQILGQKVEFLVSFYNNEISEKSEIFDDQFSVERPDGSNFTLKIRSTKLEDSAMYFCASALPPGAYNEQFFGPGTRLTVL.

This rearrangement joins TRBV9 to TRBJ1-1; perhaps TRBD1 as D (5 bases). This CDR3 contains 11 residues. Germline V gene lookup returns CDR1 SGDLS and CDR2 YYNGEE. V dropped 4 bases and J dropped 9 bases, with 10 bases sitting between them. CDR3: CASSRSGKAFF. The DNA of the CDR3 is TGTGCCAGCAGCAGGTCAGGGAAAGCTTTCTTT.

The chain links TRBV19 to TRBJ2-7, with D possibly being TRBD2 (5 bases). V was clipped by 5 bases and J by 2 bases, with 16 bases between them. CDR3 size: 15 residues. Germline assignment: CDR1 LNHDA and CDR2 SQIVND (reference sequence). This chain's CDR3 is CASSQEVRLAYEQYF. CDR3 nucleotide sequence: TGTGCCAGTAGTCAGGAGGTAAGGTTGGCCTACGAGCAGTACTTC.

This clone was seen only once. This chain connects TRBV11-2 to TRBJ2-5; TRBD2 aligns across 16 bases. V lost 5 bases to trimming and J lost 5 bases; unmatched junction nucleotides: 14. CDR1 and CDR2 (germline): SGHAT, FQNNGV. This CDR3 is 19 amino acids long. Here the CDR3 reads CASSITGTSGRAFGETQYF. In DNA form, the CDR3 reads TGTGCCAGCAGCATTACCGGGACTAGCGGGAGGGCCTTTGGTGAGACCCAGTACTTC.

V usage is TRBV29-1 and J usage is TRBJ1-4; D gene unclear. The V end lost 2 bases, the J end lost 0 bases, and 7 bases lay between the germline ends. This CDR3 contains 14 residues. Germline V lookup: CDR1 SQVTM, CDR2 ANQGSEA. As DNA, the CDR3 is TGCAGCGTTGAAAGGGCCCCAACTAATGAAAAACTGTTTTTT. Amino acids: CSVERAPTNEKLFF.

J is TRBJ1-4 and V is TRBV4-2; 7 bases line up with TRBD1. Losses at the gene ends were 6 bases for V and 7 bases for J; bases not matched to a gene: 5. From germline, CDR1 is LGHNA and CDR2 YNFKEQ. The CDR3 loop spans 13 amino acids. CDR3 sequence reads: CASRTRDSEKLFF. CDR3 sequence (DNA): TGTGCCAGCAGAACCCGGGACAGTGAAAAACTGTTTTTT.

A single count supports this clone. The chain is built from TRBV27 and TRBJ1-2, with D tentatively TRBD1 (5 bases). Trimming removed 8 bases from V and 4 bases from J, with 14 bases in between. This CDR3 spans 13 amino acids. Per germline, CDR1 MNHEY and CDR2 SMNVEV (reference sequence). DNA of the CDR3: TGTGCCAGCGGTTCCGGGACGTCCTATGGCTACACCTTC. This gives the protein CASGSGTSYGYTF.

J is TRBJ2-3 and V is TRBV28, with D maybe TRBD2 (6 bases). The CDR3 runs to 15 residues. Germline CDR1 reads MDHEN; CDR2 reads SYDVKM. Between the trimmed V and J ends, which lost 7 bases and 0 bases, there was a span of 14 bases. The CDR3 spells CASTPQGLSTDTQYF. CDR3 nucleotides: TGTGCCAGCACCCCCCAGGGACTTAGCACAGATACGCAGTATTTT.

This chain links TRBV9 with TRBJ2-1; 7 bases are shared with TRBD2. This CDR3 has 16 amino acids. Losses at the gene ends were 3 bases for V and 4 bases for J; bases not matched to a gene: 10. Germline CDR1 and CDR2: SGDLS and YYNGEE. CDR3 nucleotide sequence: TGTGCCAGCAGCGCTAGAGGGAGGGCCGGGTACAATGAGCAGTTCTTC. It yields the protein CASSARGRAGYNEQFF.